Sequencing of this T cell receptor beta chain was carried out in a study of T-cell memory formation after mild COVID-19. The wider study: Largely, TCR clusters stayed within a single donor.

Study results and caveats: Contracting clones from day 15 to 85 had balanced CD4/CD8; later expanders favoured CD4+. Pre-infection memory contained some responding clones, which suggested that cross-reactive memory had joined.

TCRdb analysed the 5' RACE reads with MiXCR anew, one entry per CDR3 protein. The sample holds 100,000 to 120,000 distinct CDR3 sequences, roughly a sixth seen once. With regard to this clonotype: What it binds is unknown.

The V and J ends lost 1 base and 6 bases respectively, with 7 bases between them. CDR3 length: 12 amino acids. Germline assignment: CDR1 SGHTA and CDR2 FQGNSA. The chain uses TRBV7-2 and TRBJ2-7; no clear D gene. This sequence originates from a man aged 18-30 years who had mild COVID-19 (a few samples of this study predate the infection). Cell type and time point are not known. The sequenced material came from PBMCs or a T cell subset sorted from them (not recorded which). The CDR3 DNA sequence: TGTGCCAGCAGCTTAGGGTTGTCCGAGCAGTACTTC. It translates to CASSLGLSEQYF.